This TCR beta chain was captured by sequencing in a study of graft-versus-host responses after intestinal transplantation. Study information: Multivisceral, liver-intestinal, or isolated intestinal transplants were received by the recipients. Induction with anti-thymocyte globulin, then tacrolimus and steroids for approximately three years, was given to all recipients.

Sequencing was performed with immunoSEQ multiplex PCR; in TCRdb, only in-frame clones are kept and a portion is missing. This sample yields 90,000 to 130,000 clones, of which around 93% are seen a single time; 0.5% to 0.6% belongs to the top ten. Study-level points and caveats: Allograft graft-versus-host to host-versus-graft clonal ratios ran high in patients with graft-donor T cell macrochimerism. GvH clones detected in recipient marrow included some appearing first in ileum or blood.

CDR1 is SNHLY and CDR2 is FYNNEI in the germline V gene. The CDR3 covers 12 residues. V shed 6 bases and J shed 4 bases, with 8 bases lying between them. In regard to this clone: The antigen is undetermined.

Specimen: unstimulated CD8+ T cells sorted from spleen or lymph node cells, collected before intestinal transplant. The V and J genes are TRBV2 and TRBJ2-3; D is ambiguous. This sequence originates from a human donor who received an intestinal transplant. In nucleotides, the CDR3 is TGTGCCAGCAGAGCAGGCCCAGATACGCAGTATTTT. Protein product: CASRAGPDTQYF.